The TCR beta chain described here comes from a study of CD8+ T cells in alopecia areata. Trimming took 5 bases from V and 5 from J, leaving 16 bases between them. Germline V lookup: CDR1 MDHEN, CDR2 SYDVKM. This CDR3 comprises 15 residues. Stated treatment: oral pan-JAK inhibitor, 5-10 mg twice daily. This clone has a single count. Following extraction, RNA underwent reverse transcription to cDNA, which served as the sequencing template. Only in-frame clones appear in the TCRdb table, and some are missing; sequencing was by immunoSEQ multiplex PCR. The sample consists of 150,000 to 200,000 clones, more than 45% of them appearing once.

This clonotype originated in a human donor with alopecia areata. The J gene is TRBJ1-5, the V gene TRBV28; D possibly corresponds to TRBD1 (6 bases). This specimen was CD4+ T cells sorted from blood, taken at week 24, from a patient treated with tofacitinib. Here the CDR3 DNA reads TGTGCCAGCAGTCCAACTACAGGGAGGGATCAGCCCCAGCATTTT. Amino acids: CASSPTTGRDQPQHF.